Following are 27 T cell receptor beta chains from one sample sequenced in a study of siplizumab effects on memory and regulatory T cells. Sequenced by immunoSEQ multiplex PCR; TCRdb stores in-frame clones only, minus some. The sample consists of around 110,000 clones, roughly 94% of them appearing once. The sample was non-Treg CD4+ T cells sorted from blood. The receptors here all came from a human donor in good health.

V is TRBV5-4 and J is TRBJ2-7, with 7 bases matching TRBD2. The CDR3 has 14 residues. CDR1 and CDR2 (germline): SGHNT, YYREEE (reference sequence). With 3 bases clipped from V and 2 bases from J, the junction kept 5 bases outside the gene matches. CDR3 coding DNA: TGTGCCAGCAGCTGGGGGACTACCACCTACGAGCAGTACTTC. This sequence encodes CASSWGTTTYEQYF.

This sequence joins TRBV19 and TRBJ1-6, with 8 bases identical to TRBD1. The CDR3 runs to 14 residues. Germline CDR1 is LNHDA and CDR2 is SQIVND (reference sequence). V was pared by 9 bases and J by 7 bases, with 8 bases of the junction left unmatched. CDR3 region: CASQDRVRNSPLHF. CDR3 sequence (DNA): TGTGCCAGCCAGGACAGGGTGAGAAATTCACCCCTCCACTTT.

V gene TRBV10-3 combines with J gene TRBJ1-6; 9 bases fit TRBD1. Per germline, CDR1 ENHRY and CDR2 SYGVKD. The CDR3 runs 17 residues. V was clipped by 4 bases and J by 6 bases; unmatched bases: 10. The CDR3 is CAISGALGTGSNSPLHF. Here the CDR3 DNA reads TGTGCCATCAGTGGTGCCCTCGGGACAGGGAGTAATTCACCCCTCCACTTT.

The CDR3 region has the DNA TGCGCCAGCAGCCGGACAGGGATGAACACTGAAGCTTTCTTT. It codes for CASSRTGMNTEAFF. The rearrangement links TRBV5-1 to TRBJ1-1, with 8 positions matching TRBD1. Trimming removed 4 bases from V and 0 bases from J; junction bases left unmatched: 2. The V gene's germline CDR1 is SGHRS and CDR2 YFSETQ. This CDR3 has 14 amino acids.

This chain links TRBV5-6 with TRBJ1-5, with a weak D call TRBD1 (6 bases). Per the germline V gene, CDR1 is SGHDT and CDR2 is YYEEEE. The germline V and J ends were trimmed by 4 bases and 11 bases, with 19 bases remaining between them. The CDR3 covers 14 residues. This chain's CDR3 is CASSLRGLRGAQHF. DNA of the CDR3: TGTGCCAGCAGCCTCAGGGGCCTGAGGGGAGCCCAGCATTTT.

The genes are TRBV5-1 and TRBJ2-1; 11 bases map to TRBD2. Losses at the gene ends were 2 bases for V and 6 bases for J; bases not matched to a gene: 4. Looked up from germline, CDR1 is SGHRS and CDR2 is YFSETQ. CDR3 length: 15 amino acids. DNA of the CDR3: TGCGCCAGCAGCTTACTAGCGGGGGAGGGCAATGAGCAGTTCTTC. Its translation is CASSLLAGEGNEQFF.

The gene calls are TRBV10-1 and TRBJ1-1; TRBD1 is a possible D gene (6 bases). V shed 0 bases and J shed 5 bases, with 10 bases lying between them. The germline V gene encodes CDR1 WNHNN and CDR2 SYGVQD (reference sequence). The CDR3 is 14 amino acids. CDR3 residues: CASSESPTGTEAFF. CDR3 bases: TGCGCCAGCAGTGAGTCCCCCACAGGGACTGAAGCTTTCTTT.

As concerns this clone: The sample contains more than one DNA sequence encoding this CDR3. The chain recombines TRBV2 with TRBJ1-5, with D unresolved. The germline gives CDR1 SNHLY, CDR2 FYNNEI. This CDR3 spans 15 amino acids. Trimming pared 3 bases from V and 0 bases from J, leaving 9 bases between. CDR3 sequence (DNA): TGTGCCAGCAGTGAGTCGGGATATAGCAATCAGCCCCAGCATTTT. Amino acid sequence: CASSESGYSNQPQHF.

J is TRBJ1-1 and V is TRBV5-1; D is ambiguous. V lost 4 bases to trimming and J lost 3 bases, with 10 bases between them. The CDR3 is 13 amino acids. From germline, CDR1 is SGHRS and CDR2 YFSETQ. CDR3 in amino acids: CASSVTWDTEAFF. Here the CDR3 DNA reads TGCGCCAGCAGCGTCACATGGGACACTGAAGCTTTCTTT.

The chain carries TRBV6-1 and TRBJ1-5; D gene uncertain. The CDR3 spans 12 residues. The V gene lost 3 bases and the J gene lost 6 bases, with 6 bases spanning the gap. Germline CDR1 and CDR2: MNHNS and SASEGT. CDR3 nucleotides: TGTGCCAGCAGTGAGTGGGGTCAGCCCCAGCATTTT. As protein: CASSEWGQPQHF.

The chain carries TRBV15 and TRBJ1-2; no definite D call. V lost 2 bases and J 4 bases, leaving 8 bases between the germline ends. In germline, CDR1 is LNHNV, CDR2 YYDKDF (reference sequence). The CDR3 contains 13 residues. Written as DNA, the CDR3 is TGTGCCACCAGCAGATCTCGGAGCTATGGCTACACCTTC. Its translation: CATSRSRSYGYTF.

This chain links TRBV6-1 with TRBJ1-2; D not resolved. Germline V gene data show CDR1 as MNHNS and CDR2 as SASEGT. Between the trimmed V and J ends, which lost 8 bases and 9 bases, there was a span of 19 bases. The CDR3 is made up of 13 amino acids. In nucleotides, the CDR3 is TGTGCCAGCGGAGAAATTGAGGCGCGGAGCTACACCTTC. Residues: CASGEIEARSYTF.

As for this clone: At one boundary the junction diverges from the germline segment, which might be a read error. The chain combines TRBV7-7 with TRBJ2-7; TRBD1 aligns across 9 bases. The CDR3 contains 14 residues. CDR1 is SSHAT, CDR2 FNYEAQ, per germline (reference sequence). The CDR3 region has the DNA TGTGCTAGCAGCCGGGACAGGGCTGCCTACGAGCAGTACTTC. Amino acids: CASSRDRAAYEQYF.

To note about this clone: The sample carries other DNA sequences with the same CDR3. The chain uses TRBV6-5 and TRBJ2-2; 7 bases align to TRBD1. The CDR3 is 14 residues long. The J segment lost 1 base and the V segment lost 8 bases, leaving 4 bases of the junction unmatched. From germline, CDR1 is MNHEY and CDR2 SVGAGI. This chain's CDR3 is CASRRDRNTGELFF. The CDR3 nucleotides are TGTGCCAGCCGCCGGGACAGGAACACCGGGGAGCTGTTTTTT.

The V gene is TRBV18, the J gene TRBJ1-3; D remains unclear. Germline values: CDR1 KGHSH, CDR2 LQKENI. Trimming removed 0 bases from V and 2 bases from J, with 5 bases in between. The CDR3 is made up of 14 amino acids. CDR3: CASSPPKAGNTIYF. The CDR3 DNA reads as TGTGCCAGCTCACCACCGAAGGCTGGAAACACCATATATTTT.

In this sample, this clone turned up once. The chain employs TRBV11-2 and TRBJ1-2; TRBD1 might be the D (5 bases). This CDR3 is 13 amino acids long. Per the germline V gene, CDR1 is SGHAT and CDR2 is FQNNGV. Trimming cost V 3 bases and J 4 bases, with 9 bases left between them. CDR3 sequence (DNA): TGTGCCAGCAGCTTCATGAGGGGCTATGGCTACACCTTC. This translates into CASSFMRGYGYTF.

J is TRBJ1-4 and V is TRBV5-6, with D unresolved. The germline V and J ends were trimmed by 0 bases and 8 bases, with 8 bases remaining between them. Germline-derived CDR1 and CDR2 are SGHDT and YYEEEE. CDR3 length: 13 residues. CDR3 bases: TGTGCCAGCAGCTTGGCCTTAGGGGAAAAACTGTTTTTT. Translation gives CASSLALGEKLFF.

J is TRBJ2-5 and V is TRBV11-2; D may be TRBD1 or TRBD2 (5 bases each). In germline, CDR1 is SGHAT, CDR2 FQNNGV. With 4 bases removed from V and 1 base from J, the gap between germline ends came to 10 bases. The CDR3 contains 14 residues. CDR3 DNA sequence: TGTGCCAGCAGCTCGGGACGGCTCCAAGAGACCCAGTACTTC. This gives the protein CASSSGRLQETQYF.

This chain joins TRBV18 and TRBJ2-5; D uncertain. Germline loops: CDR1 KGHSH, CDR2 LQKENI. The CDR3 spans 13 residues. V was pared by 2 bases and J by 0 bases, with 4 bases between. The CDR3 spells CASSPGDQETQYF. CDR3 nucleotide sequence: TGTGCCAGCTCACCAGGGGACCAAGAGACCCAGTACTTC.

The chain combines TRBV5-4 with TRBJ2-7; 13 nucleotides agree with TRBD2. V was clipped by 4 bases and J by 4 bases; unmatched bases: 11. The CDR3 contains 17 residues. The V gene's germline CDR1 is SGHNT and CDR2 YYREEE (reference sequence). The chain's CDR3 is CASSPPGLAGLVYEQYF. CDR3 coding DNA: TGTGCCAGCAGCCCCCCGGGACTAGCGGGATTAGTATACGAGCAGTACTTC. The whole variable domain, remainder taken from reference TRBV5-4 and TRBJ2-7, is ETGVTQSPTHLIKTRGQQVTLRCSSQSGHNTVSWYQQALGQGPQFIFQYYREEENGRGNFPPRFSGLQFPNYSSELNVNALELDDSALYLCASSPPGLAGLVYEQYFGPGTRLTVT.

V usage is TRBV7-9 and J usage is TRBJ2-5; possibly TRBD2 for D (5 bases). V lost 4 bases, J lost 2 bases, and 14 bases lay in between. The germline gives CDR1 SEHNR, CDR2 FQNEAQ (reference sequence). The length of the CDR3 is 15 residues. In nucleotides, the CDR3 is TGTGCCAGCAGCTATATTCGGGGTTCTCAAGAGACCCAGTACTTC. It is translated as CASSYIRGSQETQYF. Complete variable domain (other parts from reference TRBV7-9 and TRBJ2-5): DTGVSQNPRHKITKRGQNVTFRCDPISEHNRLYWYRQTLGQGPEFLTYFQNEAQLEKSRLLSDRFSAERPKGSFSTLEIQRTEQGDSAMYLCASSYIRGSQETQYFGPGTRLLVL.

This chain connects TRBV2 to TRBJ2-5, with 8 nucleotides matching TRBD2. The assigned J gene may be wrong: the sequence end matches TRBJ2-7 better. The CDR3 has 14 amino acids. The germline V gene encodes CDR1 SNHLY and CDR2 FYNNEI. The CDR3 sequence: CASSELSGSNEQYF. CDR3 nucleotide sequence: TGTGCCAGCAGTGAGTTAAGCGGGAGCAACGAGCAGTACTTC.

The chain recombines TRBV5-6 with TRBJ2-1; 7 positions agree with TRBD1. The germline V gene has CDR1 SGHDT and CDR2 YYEEEE. Germline trimming cut 0 bases from V and 2 bases from J; bases unmatched to any gene: 5. This CDR3 is built from 16 residues. In DNA, the CDR3 is TGTGCCAGCAGCTTGGGGTTCGGACAGGCCTACAATGAGCAGTTCTTC. Protein product: CASSLGFGQAYNEQFF.

The chain links TRBV7-9 to TRBJ1-2; D ambiguous. Germline assignment: CDR1 SEHNR and CDR2 FQNEAQ (reference sequence). V was clipped by 5 bases and J by 2 bases, with 9 bases between them. The CDR3 has 13 residues. Written as DNA, the CDR3 is TGTGCCAGCAGCCCCGACACGAACTATGGCTACACCTTC. This codes for CASSPDTNYGYTF.

The chain carries TRBV5-1 and TRBJ2-1, with TRBD2 identical over 9 bases. V gave up 0 bases and J gave up 6 bases; unmatched junction bases: 4. Germline V gene sequence: CDR1 SGHRS, CDR2 YFSETQ. The CDR3 loop spans 15 amino acids. The CDR3 reads CASSLAVTSGNEQFF. DNA for the CDR3: TGCGCCAGCAGCTTGGCTGTGACTAGCGGCAATGAGCAGTTCTTC.

V and J are TRBV27 and TRBJ1-1, with TRBD1 matching over 7 bases. This CDR3 has 15 amino acids. V was pared by 6 bases and J by 6 bases, with 13 bases of the junction left unmatched. Per the germline V gene, CDR1 is MNHEY and CDR2 is SMNVEV (reference sequence). For the CDR3, the DNA is TGTGCCAGCAGCCAGATACAGGGGAGGTTTGCTGAAGCTTTCTTT. Encoded protein: CASSQIQGRFAEAFF.

The chain is built from TRBV7-3 and TRBJ1-2, with D possibly being TRBD1 (6 bases). The CDR3 runs to 13 residues. Germline CDR1 is SGHTA and CDR2 is FQGTGA. V was cut by 2 bases and J by 7 bases, with 11 bases left in between. CDR3 residues: CASSLGWDTGYTF. CDR3 sequence (DNA): TGTGCCAGCAGCTTAGGTTGGGACACTGGCTACACCTTC.